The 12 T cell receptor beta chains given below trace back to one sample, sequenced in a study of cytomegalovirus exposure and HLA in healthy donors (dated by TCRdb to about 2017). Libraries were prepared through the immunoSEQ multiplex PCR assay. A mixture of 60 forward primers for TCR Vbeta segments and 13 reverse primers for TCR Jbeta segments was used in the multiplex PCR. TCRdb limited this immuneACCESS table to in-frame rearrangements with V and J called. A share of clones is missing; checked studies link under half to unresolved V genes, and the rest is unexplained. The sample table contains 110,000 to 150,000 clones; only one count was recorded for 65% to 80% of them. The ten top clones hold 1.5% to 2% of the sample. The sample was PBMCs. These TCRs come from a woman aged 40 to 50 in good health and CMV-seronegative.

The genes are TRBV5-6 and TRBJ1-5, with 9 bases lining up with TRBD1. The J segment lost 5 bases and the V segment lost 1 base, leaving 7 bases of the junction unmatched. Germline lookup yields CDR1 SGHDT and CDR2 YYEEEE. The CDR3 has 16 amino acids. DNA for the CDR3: TGTGCCAGCAGCTTGTGGGGGACAGGGTTCGATCAGCCCCAGCATTTT. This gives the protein CASSLWGTGFDQPQHF.

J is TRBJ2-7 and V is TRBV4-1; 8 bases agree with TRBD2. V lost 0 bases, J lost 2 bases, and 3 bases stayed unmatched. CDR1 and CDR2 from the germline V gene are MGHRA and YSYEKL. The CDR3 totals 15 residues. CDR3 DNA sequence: TGCGCCAGCAGCCAAGATAGCGGGACCCCCTACGAGCAGTACTTC. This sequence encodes CASSQDSGTPYEQYF.

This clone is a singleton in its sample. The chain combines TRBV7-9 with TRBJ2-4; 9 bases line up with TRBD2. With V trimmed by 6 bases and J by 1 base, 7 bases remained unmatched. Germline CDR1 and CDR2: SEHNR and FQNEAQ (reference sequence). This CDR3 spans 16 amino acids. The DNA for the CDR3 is TGTGCCAGCAGTCTCTCCGGGACTAGCGCCAAAAACATTCAGTACTTC. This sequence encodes CASSLSGTSAKNIQYF.

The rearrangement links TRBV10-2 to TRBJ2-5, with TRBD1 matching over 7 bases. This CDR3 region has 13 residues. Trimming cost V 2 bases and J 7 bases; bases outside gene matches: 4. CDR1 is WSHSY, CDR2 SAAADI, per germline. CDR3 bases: TGCGCCAGCAGTGAGGACAGGGTCGGGACCCAGTACTTC. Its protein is CASSEDRVGTQYF.

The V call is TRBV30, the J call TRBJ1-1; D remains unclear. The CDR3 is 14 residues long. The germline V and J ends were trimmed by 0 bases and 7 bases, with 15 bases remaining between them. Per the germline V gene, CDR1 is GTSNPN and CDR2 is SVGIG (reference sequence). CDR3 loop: CAWSVGGPSDEAFF. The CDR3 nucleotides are TGTGCCTGGAGTGTAGGAGGGCCCTCGGATGAAGCTTTCTTT.

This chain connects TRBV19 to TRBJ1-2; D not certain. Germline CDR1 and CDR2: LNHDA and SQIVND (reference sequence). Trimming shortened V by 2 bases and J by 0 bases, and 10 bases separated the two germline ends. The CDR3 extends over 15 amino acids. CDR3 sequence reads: CASSIPGAANYGYTF. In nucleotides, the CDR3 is TGTGCCAGTAGTATACCCGGTGCGGCTAACTATGGCTACACCTTC.

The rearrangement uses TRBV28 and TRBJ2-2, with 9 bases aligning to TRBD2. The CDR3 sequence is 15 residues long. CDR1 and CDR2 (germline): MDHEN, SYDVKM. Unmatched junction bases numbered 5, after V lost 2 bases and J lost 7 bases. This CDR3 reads CASSLAGGPNGELFF. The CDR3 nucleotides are TGTGCCAGCAGTTTAGCGGGGGGGCCGAACGGGGAGCTGTTTTTT.

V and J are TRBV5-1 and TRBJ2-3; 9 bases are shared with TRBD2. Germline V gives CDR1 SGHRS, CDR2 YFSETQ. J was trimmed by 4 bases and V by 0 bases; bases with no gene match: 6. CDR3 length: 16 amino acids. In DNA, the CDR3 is TGCGCCAGCAGCTTGGGAATTGGCGGGGGGGCAGATACGCAGTATTTT. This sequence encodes CASSLGIGGGADTQYF.

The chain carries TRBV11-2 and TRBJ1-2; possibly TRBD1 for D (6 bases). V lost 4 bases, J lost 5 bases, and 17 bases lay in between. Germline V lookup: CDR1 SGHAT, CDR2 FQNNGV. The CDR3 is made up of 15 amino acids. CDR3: CASSSTGQGKYGYTF. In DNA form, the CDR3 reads TGTGCCAGCAGCTCCACGGGGCAGGGGAAGTATGGCTACACCTTC.

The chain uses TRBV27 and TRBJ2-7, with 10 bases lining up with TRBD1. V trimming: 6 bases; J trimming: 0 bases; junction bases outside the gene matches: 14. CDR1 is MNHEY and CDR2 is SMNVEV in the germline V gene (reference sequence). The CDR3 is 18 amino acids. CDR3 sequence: CASSLISGTGAYSYEQYF. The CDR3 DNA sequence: TGTGCCAGCAGCCTCATTTCCGGGACAGGGGCCTACTCCTACGAGCAGTACTTC.

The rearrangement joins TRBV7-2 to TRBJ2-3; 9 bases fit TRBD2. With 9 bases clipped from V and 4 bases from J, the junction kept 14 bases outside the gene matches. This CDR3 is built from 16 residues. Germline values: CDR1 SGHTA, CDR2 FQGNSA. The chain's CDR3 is CASTTGLAGFADTQYF. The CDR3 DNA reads TGTGCCAGTACCACAGGGCTAGCGGGATTCGCAGATACGCAGTATTTT.

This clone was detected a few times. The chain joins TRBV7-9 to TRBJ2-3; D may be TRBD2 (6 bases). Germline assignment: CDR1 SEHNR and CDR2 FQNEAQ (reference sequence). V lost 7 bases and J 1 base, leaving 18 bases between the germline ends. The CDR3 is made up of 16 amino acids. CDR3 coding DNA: TGTGCCAGCATCGCAGGTGGGCGGGGACGCACAGATACGCAGTATTTT. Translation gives CASIAGGRGRTDTQYF. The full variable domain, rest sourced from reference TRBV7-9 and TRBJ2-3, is DTGVSQNPRHKITKRGQNVTFRCDPISEHNRLYWYRQTLGQGPEFLTYFQNEAQLEKSRLLSDRFSAERPKGSFSTLEIQRTEQGDSAMYLCASIAGGRGRTDTQYFGPGTRLTVL.